A selection of T cell receptor beta chains follows, all from one sample in a study of a mutant IDH1 vaccine in newly diagnosed glioma. These TCRs are of unknown antigen specificity. Sequencing used immunoSEQ multiplex PCR; TCRdb keeps in-frame clones, though not all of them. The table has tens of thousands of clones, 65% seen once. This material consisted of peripheral blood mononuclear cells (PBMCs), taken from a glioma patient whose treatment included an IDH1 peptide vaccine. These receptors all come from a man in his forties with glioma. Some clones in this sample may be carry-over from other donors' samples. Both conserved end residues are part of each CDR3. Fields, in order: V gene, J gene, D gene, clone size, CDR3 protein, CDR3 DNA. D genes are given only for firm matches. The size entry is marked missing in some rows and otherwise reads once, few, many or a size class.

V: TRBV4-3
J: TRBJ1-2
D: .
size: once
CDR3: CASSQDRNNYGYTF
DNA: TGCGCCAGCAGCCAAGACAGGAACAACTATGGCTACACCTTC

V: TRBV19
J: TRBJ1-5
D: .
size: .
CDR3: CASSISLYGPQHF
DNA: TGTGCCAGTAGTATATCGCTATATGGCCCCCAGCATTTT

V: TRBV5-1
J: TRBJ2-7
D: TRBD1
size: .
CDR3: CASSQTGVYEQYF
DNA: TGCGCCAGCAGCCAGACAGGGGTGTACGAGCAGTACTTC

V: TRBV6-4
J: TRBJ1-1
D: TRBD1
size: few
CDR3: CASRGQAEAFF
DNA: TGTGCCAGCAGAGGACAGGCTGAAGCTTTCTTT

V: TRBV18
J: TRBJ2-7
D: TRBD2
size: .
CDR3: CASSLKRGAAESSYEQYF
DNA: TGTGCCAGCTCACTGAAGCGGGGGGCCGCCGAAAGCTCCTACGAGCAGTACTTC

V: TRBV5-1
J: TRBJ2-7
D: TRBD2
size: .
CDR3: CASSYRSTSGGMAYEQYF
DNA: TGCGCCAGCAGCTACCGCAGTACTAGCGGGGGGATGGCGTACGAGCAGTACTTC

V: TRBV7-8
J: TRBJ1-5
D: .
size: few
CDR3: CASSRGGNQPQHF
DNA: TGTGCCAGCAGCCGAGGGGGGAATCAGCCCCAGCATTTT

V: TRBV5-6
J: TRBJ2-5
D: TRBD2
size: few
CDR3: CASSSRGVQETQYF
DNA: TGTGCCAGCAGCTCCCGGGGGGTACAAGAGACCCAGTACTTC

V: TRBV30
J: TRBJ1-1
D: .
size: few
CDR3: CAWSEGMNTEAFF
DNA: TGTGCCTGGAGTGAGGGGATGAACACTGAAGCTTTCTTT

V: TRBV29-1
J: TRBJ1-2
D: .
size: .
CDR3: CSVDWTANSNYGYTF
DNA: TGCAGCGTTGATTGGACCGCTAATTCTAACTATGGCTACACCTTC

V: TRBV4-2
J: TRBJ2-4
D: .
size: .
CDR3: CASSQEGMAKNIQYF
DNA: TGTGCCAGCAGCCAAGAGGGGATGGCCAAAAACATTCAGTACTTC

V: TRBV2
J: TRBJ2-7
D: TRBD1
size: few
CDR3: CASSLQGTYEQYF
DNA: TGTGCCAGCAGTCTACAGGGGACCTACGAGCAGTACTTC